These 22 T cell receptor beta chains came from one sample sequenced in a study of cytomegalovirus exposure and HLA in healthy donors. PCR primers comprised 60 Vbeta and 13 Jbeta primers. Method: immunoSEQ multiplex PCR; TCRdb's copy keeps in-frame clones and lacks some. The sample has over 150,000 clones; roughly 80% are singletons. The sequenced material came from PBMCs. Receptor source: a man aged 25 to 45 in good health and CMV-seropositive.

The rearrangement uses TRBV11-2 and TRBJ2-7; D gene ambiguous. Germline CDR1 and CDR2: SGHAT and FQNNGV. This CDR3 spans 11 amino acids. Trimming stripped 5 bases from V and 7 bases from J, with 9 bases between. The CDR3 DNA reads TGTGCCAGCAGCCCCCTCAGAGAGCAGTACTTC. As protein: CASSPLREQYF.

The chain carries TRBV7-9 and TRBJ1-2; D is possibly TRBD1 (5 bases). V was pared by 4 bases and J by 3 bases, with 15 bases between. CDR1 and CDR2 from the germline V gene are SEHNR and FQNEAQ (reference sequence). The CDR3 covers 15 residues. For the CDR3, the DNA is TGTGCCAGCAGCTCTGGGGTCCTCAGGGACTATGGCTACACCTTC. Its translation is CASSSGVLRDYGYTF. The full variable domain, completed using reference TRBV7-9 and TRBJ1-2, is DTGVSQNPRHKITKRGQNVTFRCDPISEHNRLYWYRQTLGQGPEFLTYFQNEAQLEKSRLLSDRFSAERPKGSFSTLEIQRTEQGDSAMYLCASSSGVLRDYGYTFGSGTRLTVV.

V gene TRBV29-1 combines with J gene TRBJ2-1, with D maybe TRBD2 (5 bases). The CDR3 runs 11 residues. Trimming took off 5 bases at V and 12 bases at J, with 14 bases between the two ends. CDR1 and CDR2 (germline): SQVTM, ANQGSEA. Here the CDR3 reads CSVFGRGSQFF. For the CDR3, the DNA is TGCAGCGTTTTTGGTCGGGGTTCGCAGTTCTTC.

The chain joins TRBV19 to TRBJ2-7; TRBD2 aligns across 10 bases. The germline V gene has CDR1 LNHDA and CDR2 SQIVND (reference sequence). The CDR3 runs 13 residues. Trimming took 5 bases from V and 4 from J; bases not matched to a gene: 2. The CDR3 DNA sequence: TGTGCCAGTAGTCGACTAGCGGGTTACGAGCAGTACTTC. Translation: CASSRLAGYEQYF.

The chain joins TRBV7-3 to TRBJ2-5; possible D gene TRBD1, 5 bases. This CDR3 comprises 17 residues. V was cut by 1 base and J by 0 bases, with 15 bases left in between. The germline CDR1 and CDR2 sequences are SGHTA and FQGTGA. The CDR3 protein is CASSLRGLRLNQETQYF. The CDR3 DNA follows: TGTGCCAGCAGCTTAAGGGGCCTAAGGTTAAACCAAGAGACCCAGTACTTC.

The chain uses TRBV5-1 and TRBJ2-5; a weak D match, TRBD1 (5 bases). Germline CDR1 SGHRS, CDR2 YFSETQ. This CDR3 comprises 14 residues. Trimming left V 0 bases short and J 5 bases short, with 11 bases between. CDR3 sequence (DNA): TGCGCCAGCAGCTTGGATGGGGCGTTGGAGACCCAGTACTTC. This codes for CASSLDGALETQYF.

The chain joins TRBV28 to TRBJ1-5, with TRBD1 matching 9 bases. The CDR3 sequence is 16 residues long. Germline V gene data show CDR1 as MDHEN and CDR2 as SYDVKM. V gave up 4 bases and J gave up 3 bases; unmatched junction bases: 7. The CDR3 DNA follows: TGTGCCAGCAGTTCCCATGGACAGGGGTTCAATCAGCCCCAGCATTTT. Residues: CASSSHGQGFNQPQHF.

This clone has more than one count but fewer than ten. This chain connects TRBV6-1 to TRBJ2-1; 9 nucleotides line up with TRBD1. The ends lost 8 bases at V and 7 bases at J; junction bases unmatched: 9. The V gene's germline CDR1 is MNHNS and CDR2 SASEGT. There are 14 residues in the CDR3. The chain's CDR3 is CASETGTGSNEQFF. CDR3 DNA sequence: TGTGCCAGCGAAACCGGGACAGGGTCAAATGAGCAGTTCTTC.

This CDR3 reads CASSETGTGRTQYF. The CDR3, as DNA: TGTGCCAGCAGTGAAACCGGGACAGGGCGCACCCAGTACTTC. The chain uses TRBV2 and TRBJ2-5; 9 nucleotides align to TRBD1. Germline loops: CDR1 SNHLY, CDR2 FYNNEI. The CDR3 consists of 14 residues. V dropped 2 bases and J dropped 8; count of bases not matched to a gene: 6.

The CDR3 protein is CASSFWTGGAEKLFF. The CDR3 bases are TGTGCCAGCAGCTTCTGGACAGGGGGCGCGGAAAAACTGTTTTTT. The chain recombines TRBV28 with TRBJ1-4; 11 bases line up with TRBD1. The CDR3 length is 15 residues. The junction had 8 bases not matched to a gene; V was cut back by 6 bases and J by 8 bases. Germline values: CDR1 MDHEN, CDR2 SYDVKM.

This chain joins TRBV18 and TRBJ1-5; a weak D match, TRBD1 (6 bases). CDR1 and CDR2 (germline): KGHSH, LQKENI. The germline V and J ends were trimmed by 0 bases and 6 bases, with 15 bases remaining between them. CDR3 length: 16 amino acids. The CDR3 reads CASSPPGGGSGQPQHF. In nucleotides, the CDR3 is TGTGCCAGCTCACCACCGGGCGGGGGCTCGGGTCAGCCCCAGCATTTT.

This clone was counted only a few times. This sequence joins TRBV25-1 and TRBJ2-2; D gene ambiguous. The length of the CDR3 is 13 residues. The ends were cut back, 7 bases at V and 5 bases at J, with 11 bases in the middle. CDR1 and CDR2 from the germline V gene are MGHDK and SYGVNS. The CDR3 DNA reads as TGTGCCAGCAATGACATCCGGACCGGGGAGCTGTTTTTT. As protein: CASNDIRTGELFF.

The chain links TRBV28 to TRBJ2-2; the match to TRBD2 covers 11 bases. Trimming took 6 bases from V and 3 from J; bases not matched to a gene: 3. CDR1 MDHEN and CDR2 SYDVKM come from the germline V gene. The CDR3 covers 15 residues. Here the CDR3 DNA reads TGTGCCAGCAGCCCACTAGCGGGAGACACCGGGGAGCTGTTTTTT. It specifies CASSPLAGDTGELFF.

V usage is TRBV5-8 and J usage is TRBJ1-5, with D uncertain. V lost 0 bases to trimming and J lost 4 bases, with 14 bases between them. The CDR3 covers 16 residues. Germline values: CDR1 SGHTS, CDR2 YDEGEE. In DNA, the CDR3 is TGTGCCAGCAGCTTGGCCCCCGCGCCGCTAAATCAGCCCCAGCATTTT. It yields the protein CASSLAPAPLNQPQHF. Combining the CDR3 with reference TRBV5-8 and TRBJ1-5 gives the whole variable domain EAGVTQSPTHLIKTRGQQATLRCSPISGHTSVYWYQQALGLGLQFLLWYDEGEERNRGNFPPRFSGRQFPNYSSELNVNALELEDSALYLCASSLAPAPLNQPQHFGDGTRLSIL.

The V call is TRBV7-7, the J call TRBJ2-7; 7 bases match TRBD1. This CDR3 is 14 amino acids long. CDR1 is SSHAT, CDR2 FNYEAQ, per germline (reference sequence). The V segment lost 1 base and the J segment 0 bases; nucleotides outside the gene matches: 0. The CDR3 bases are TGTGCCAGCAGCTTAGGGGACAGCTCCTACGAGCAGTACTTC. As protein: CASSLGDSSYEQYF.

The V and J genes are TRBV4-1 and TRBJ2-7, with TRBD1 identical over 9 bases. The J segment lost 5 bases and the V segment lost 0 bases, leaving 8 bases of the junction unmatched. The CDR3 runs 16 residues. CDR1 and CDR2 (germline): MGHRA, YSYEKL. CDR3 protein: CASSQDWGDRANEQYF. The CDR3 nucleotides read TGCGCCAGCAGCCAAGATTGGGGGGACAGGGCCAACGAGCAGTACTTC.

The chain has TRBV7-9 and TRBJ2-3; D is perhaps TRBD2 (5 bases). There are 19 residues in the CDR3. Germline V gene data show CDR1 as SEHNR and CDR2 as FQNEAQ (reference sequence). Trimming removed 4 bases at V and 2 bases at J, with 25 bases between. CDR3 in amino acids: CASSSLERELVRYTDTQYF. The CDR3 DNA reads TGTGCCAGCAGCTCCCTTGAAAGGGAGCTTGTCCGTTACACAGATACGCAGTATTTT.

V is TRBV19 and J is TRBJ1-5; no firm D call. Germline V lookup: CDR1 LNHDA, CDR2 SQIVND (reference sequence). This CDR3 region has 15 residues. With 3 bases removed from V and 1 base from J, the gap between germline ends came to 10 bases. The CDR3 DNA reads TGTGCCAGTAGTATTGAAACTCGGAGCAATCAGCCCCAGCATTTT. Translating gives CASSIETRSNQPQHF. Together with reference TRBV19 and TRBJ1-5, the CDR3 gives the full variable domain: DGGITQSPKYLFRKEGQNVTLSCEQNLNHDAMYWYRQDPGQGLRLIYYSQIVNDFQKGDIAEGYSVSREKKESFPLTVTSAQKNPTAFYLCASSIETRSNQPQHFGDGTRLSIL.

The rearrangement uses TRBV6-5 and TRBJ1-6, with TRBD1 matching over 8 bases. The trim removed 1 base at V and 7 bases at J, leaving 6 bases unmatched. Per germline, CDR1 MNHEY and CDR2 SVGAGI. The length of the CDR3 is 16 residues. The CDR3 loop is CASSYLPGGRNSPLHF. Written as DNA, the CDR3 is TGTGCCAGCAGTTACTTACCAGGGGGCCGGAATTCACCCCTCCACTTT.

The CDR3 here is CASSLLGQGRENTEAFF. The CDR3 DNA sequence: TGTGCCAGCAGTTTATTGGGGCAGGGTAGGGAGAACACTGAAGCTTTCTTT. The chain carries TRBV27 and TRBJ1-1; perhaps TRBD1 as D (5 bases). Per germline, CDR1 MNHEY and CDR2 SMNVEV (reference sequence). The CDR3 extends over 17 amino acids. Trimming took 1 base from V and 1 from J, leaving 16 bases between them.

This rearrangement joins TRBV5-1 to TRBJ2-5; D might be TRBD1 (6 bases). Looked up from germline, CDR1 is SGHRS and CDR2 is YFSETQ. CDR3 length equals 14 residues. The ends were cut back, 2 bases at V and 5 bases at J, with 13 bases in the middle. DNA for the CDR3: TGCGCCAGCAGCTTAGGGGGTTCGGGGGAGACCCAGTACTTC. Amino acids: CASSLGGSGETQYF.

The chain uses TRBV28 and TRBJ2-2; D not resolved. Trimming cost V 7 bases and J 6 bases, with 9 bases left between them. The CDR3 has 12 residues. Germline CDR1 is MDHEN and CDR2 is SYDVKM. This CDR3 reads CASTKPPGELFF. DNA for the CDR3: TGTGCCAGCACCAAGCCGCCCGGGGAGCTGTTTTTT.